This TCR beta chain was sequenced in a study of regulatory dendritic cells for organ transplantation. General study points: Naive T cells showed high diversity, memory cells less, memory CD8+ least.

Of note for this clone: What it binds is not known.

There are 11 residues in the CDR3. In germline, CDR1 is SNHLY, CDR2 FYNNEI. Trimming stripped 8 bases from V and 5 bases from J, with 9 bases between. Assay: immunoSEQ multiplex PCR; the TCRdb copy retains only in-frame clones and omits some. Among roughly 28,000 clones listed, approximately 80% were seen once. The source of this sequence is a human donor in good health. The sequencing input was naive CD4+ T cells from blood. Subset: CD45RA+ naive T cells. The gene calls are TRBV2 and TRBJ1-1; no clear D gene. Here the CDR3 DNA reads TGTGCCAGCGACCGGGGAACTGAAGCTTTCTTT. This codes for CASDRGTEAFF.